Shown below are 31 T cell receptor beta chains from a single sample sequenced in a study of early T cells in non-severe SARS-CoV-2 infection. MiXCR, run by TCRdb on the 5' RACE reads, gives a single entry per CDR3 protein. This table has 20,000 to 25,000 distinct CDR3 sequences, roughly 4.4% appearing once. The sequencing input was whole blood. Source of these receptors: an adult who was a healthcare worker with PCR-confirmed SARS-CoV-2 infection or an uninfected control (not recorded which).

This clonotype was seen ten or more times. The V gene is TRBV20-1, the J gene TRBJ1-1; 8 nucleotides match TRBD1. V shed 3 bases and J 6 bases; nucleotides not matched to a gene: 9. The CDR3 loop spans 14 amino acids. Germline V gene data show CDR1 as DFQATT and CDR2 as SNEGSKA (reference sequence). CDR3 sequence (DNA): TGCAGTGCTAGGACGGACAGGGTTCTTCCTGAAGCTTTCTTT. This translates into CSARTDRVLPEAFF.

This clonotype has at least ten counts. V gene TRBV11-2 combines with J gene TRBJ2-2, with 15 bases matching TRBD2. The CDR3 sequence is 16 residues long. V lost 7 bases to trimming and J lost 5 bases; unmatched junction nucleotides: 5. CDR1 SGHAT and CDR2 FQNNGV come from the germline V gene. CDR3 coding DNA: TGTGCCAGCACCCACGGGACTAGCGGGAGGACCGGGGAGCTGTTTTTT. This codes for CASTHGTSGRTGELFF.

This clonotype was recorded many times. The chain is built from TRBV20-1 and TRBJ2-1; maybe TRBD2 (6 bases). V gave up 6 bases and J gave up 2 bases, with 17 bases separating them. Germline V lookup: CDR1 DFQATT, CDR2 SNEGSKA (reference sequence). CDR3 length: 15 amino acids. CDR3 DNA: TGCAGTGCCCTAATTGAGGGGAGGCCCTACAATGAGCAGTTCTTC. This codes for CSALIEGRPYNEQFF.

This clonotype was detected many times. The chain couples TRBV28 to TRBJ2-7; the match to TRBD2 covers 9 bases. This CDR3 has 15 amino acids. The germline V gene encodes CDR1 MDHEN and CDR2 SYDVKM. J lost 5 bases, V lost 6 bases, and 11 bases had no gene match. The CDR3 DNA reads as TGTGCCAGCAGCCCCCTCAGCGGGAGGACCCACGAGCAGTACTTC. It encodes CASSPLSGRTHEQYF. Full variable domain (missing parts from reference TRBV28 and TRBJ2-7): DVKVTQSSRYLVKRTGEKVFLECVQDMDHENMFWYRQDPGLGLRLIYFSYDVKMKEKGDIPEGYSVSREKKERFSLILESASTNQTSMYLCASSPLSGRTHEQYFGPGTRLTVT.

The table lists this clonotype with many counts. The chain has TRBV28 and TRBJ1-1, with D possibly matching TRBD1 (5 bases). Germline loops: CDR1 MDHEN, CDR2 SYDVKM. Trimming left V 2 bases short and J 9 bases short, with 16 bases between. The CDR3 totals 14 residues. This CDR3 is CASSLGHLGAQAFF. CDR3 nucleotide sequence: TGTGCCAGCAGTTTAGGACACCTTGGGGCGCAAGCTTTCTTT.

This clonotype was detected many times. The rearrangement uses TRBV7-2 and TRBJ1-1; maybe TRBD1 (5 bases). Looked up from germline, CDR1 is SGHTA and CDR2 is FQGNSA. This CDR3 is built from 13 residues. V lost 4 bases to trimming and J lost 3 bases, with 9 bases between them. The CDR3, as DNA: TGTGCCAGCAGCTCCCAAGGGGACACTGAAGCTTTCTTT. Its protein product is CASSSQGDTEAFF.

This clonotype was found many times. This chain connects TRBV11-2 to TRBJ2-5; the D gene could be TRBD1 or TRBD2 (5 bases each). V was shortened by 3 bases and J by 11 bases, with 16 bases between the two germline ends. Looked up from germline, CDR1 is SGHAT and CDR2 is FQNNGV. CDR3 length: 13 residues. The CDR3 protein is CASSFPTGTVQYF. CDR3 in DNA: TGTGCCAGCAGCTTCCCCACCGGGACGGTGCAGTACTTC. Full variable domain (rest looked up from reference TRBV11-2 and TRBJ2-5): EAGVAQSPRYKIIEKRQSVAFWCNPISGHATLYWYQQILGQGPKLLIQFQNNGVVDDSQLPKDRFSAERLKGVDSTLKIQPAKLEDSAVYLCASSFPTGTVQYFGPGTRLLVL.

This clonotype was observed at least ten times. The rearrangement uses TRBV27 and TRBJ2-3; 7 bases are shared with TRBD2. The V gene end was trimmed by 4 bases and the J gene end by 0 bases; junction bases not matched to a gene: 7. The CDR3 totals 16 residues. CDR1 is MNHEY and CDR2 is SMNVEV in the germline V gene (reference sequence). CDR3 in DNA: TGTGCCAGCAGTTGGGCGATGGGGGGGAGCACAGATACGCAGTATTTT. It yields the protein CASSWAMGGSTDTQYF.

As for this clonotype: It may be a read error: a sequence one base away is much more abundant. V is TRBV18 and J is TRBJ2-5, with TRBD2 identical over 7 bases. Germline CDR1 is KGHSH and CDR2 is LQKENI. The CDR3 is 13 amino acids. CDR3 protein: CASSPAGREIQYF. The CDR3 coding sequence is TGTGCCAGCTCACCGGCAGGGAGGGAGATCCAGTACTTC.

This clonotype has at least ten counts. One end of the junction fails to match germline, which may point to a read error. The gene calls are TRBV18 and TRBJ1-3; weak D call: TRBD1 (6 bases). The CDR3 covers 14 residues. Germline V gene lookup returns CDR1 KGHSH and CDR2 LQKENI. The CDR3 DNA follows: TGTGCCAGCTCACGGGACACCTCTGAAAACACCATATATTTT. Amino acid sequence: CASSRDTSENTIYF.

This clonotype was detected many times. The chain is built from TRBV27 and TRBJ2-1; 9 bases align to TRBD2. This CDR3 has 15 residues. CDR1 MNHEY and CDR2 SMNVEV come from the germline V gene (reference sequence). Trimming at V came to 1 base and at J to 6 bases, leaving 4 bases not matched to a gene. The CDR3 nucleotides read TGTGCCAGCAGTTTATTTCGCGGGAGGGCCAATGAGCAGTTCTTC. Amino acids: CASSLFRGRANEQFF.

The table lists this clonotype with many counts. The chain has TRBV29-1 and TRBJ1-1, with a tentative D call TRBD1 (6 bases). Germline V gene data show CDR1 as SQVTM and CDR2 as ANQGSEA. There are 14 residues in the CDR3. Trimming removed 3 bases from V and 0 bases from J, with 11 bases in between. The CDR3 loop reads CSVDLTGLNTEAFF. CDR3 in DNA: TGCAGCGTTGACCTAACAGGGCTGAACACTGAAGCTTTCTTT.

This clonotype was seen ten or more times. The junction departs from the called germline gene at one end, perhaps through a read error. The V and J genes are TRBV14 and TRBJ1-3; TRBD1 matches 7 bases. The CDR3 runs 12 residues. Germline values: CDR1 SGHDN, CDR2 FVKESK. In nucleotides, the CDR3 is TGTGCCAGCAGCCCGTTCCCGGGACAGTATCGTTTT. Amino acid sequence: CASSPFPGQYRF.

This clonotype was found many times. The rearrangement links TRBV29-1 to TRBJ2-1; 8 bases map to TRBD2. The CDR3 spans 15 residues. Trimming removed 2 bases from V and 10 bases from J; junction bases left unmatched: 13. CDR1 SQVTM and CDR2 ANQGSEA come from the germline V gene. CDR3 DNA: TGCAGCGTTGAAATGGGCCAGCGGGAGTTTACCGAGCAGTTCTTC. Translated: CSVEMGQREFTEQFF.

The chain couples TRBV27 to TRBJ1-5; D possibly corresponds to TRBD1 (5 bases). The CDR3 is 14 residues long. The germline gives CDR1 MNHEY, CDR2 SMNVEV (reference sequence). The CDR3 DNA is TGTGCATCAAGGGTAGGACATAGCAATCAGCCCCAGCATTTT. It is translated as CASRVGHSNQPQHF.

The J gene is TRBJ2-7, the V gene TRBV18, with D unclear. This CDR3 is 15 amino acids long. CDR1 KGHSH and CDR2 LQKENI come from the germline V gene. Trimming pared 5 bases from V and 1 base from J, leaving 15 bases between. CDR3 sequence (DNA): TGTGCCAGCTCAGAAGCCAACTACAAGTCCTACGAGCAGTACTTC. Its translation is CASSEANYKSYEQYF.

Ten or more counts support this clonotype. V is TRBV20-1 and J is TRBJ2-5, with 11 positions matching TRBD2. Germline V gives CDR1 DFQATT, CDR2 SNEGSKA (reference sequence). CDR3 length: 16 residues. J gave up 5 bases and V 6 bases, and 14 bases lay outside the gene matches. This CDR3 reads CSAPFLAGGPGETQYF. As DNA, the CDR3 is TGCAGTGCCCCTTTTTTAGCGGGAGGGCCAGGGGAGACCCAGTACTTC.

This clonotype was picked up many times. The genes are TRBV7-6 and TRBJ2-7; possibly TRBD1 for D (6 bases). The V and J ends lost 5 bases and 3 bases respectively, with 20 bases between them. This CDR3 spans 16 amino acids. Per germline, CDR1 SGHVS and CDR2 FNYEAQ. In nucleotides, the CDR3 is TGTGCCAGCAGCCCGTCTGTTAAAACAGGGAGCTACGAGCAGTACTTC. Protein: CASSPSVKTGSYEQYF.

This clonotype was observed many times. The rearrangement links TRBV6-5 to TRBJ2-1, with TRBD2 as a possible D gene (7 bases). There are 15 residues in the CDR3. Trimming pared 8 bases from V and 2 bases from J, leaving 16 bases between. Germline V gene sequence: CDR1 MNHEY, CDR2 SVGAGI. The CDR3 bases are TGTGCCAGCCGGGGGGCGACGGGAGCCTACAATGAGCAGTTCTTC. This gives the protein CASRGATGAYNEQFF.

This clonotype was counted at least ten times. The V gene is TRBV3-1, the J gene TRBJ2-7, with unresolved D. The V gene lost 5 bases and the J gene lost 3 bases, with 11 bases spanning the gap. Germline CDR1 and CDR2: LGHDT and YNNKEL (reference sequence). The CDR3 runs to 13 residues. CDR3 region: CASSNVVSYEQYF. As DNA, the CDR3 is TGTGCCAGCAGCAACGTTGTAAGCTACGAGCAGTACTTC.

By its share, this clonotype is medium-sized. The chain is built from TRBV30 and TRBJ2-2, with 7 bases identical to TRBD1. The germline CDR1 and CDR2 sequences are GTSNPN and SVGIG (reference sequence). V dropped 3 bases and J dropped 4; count of bases not matched to a gene: 5. This CDR3 contains 14 residues. The CDR3: CAWSRRGLTGELFF. Here the CDR3 DNA reads TGTGCCTGGAGCCGAAGGGGGCTCACCGGGGAGCTGTTTTTT. The entire variable domain, with the rest obtained from reference TRBV30 and TRBJ2-2, is as follows: SQTIHQWPATLVQPVGSPLSLECTVEGTSNPNLYWYRQAAGRGLQLLFYSVGIGQISSEVPQNLSASRPQDRQFILSSKKLLLSDSGFYLCAWSRRGLTGELFFGEGSRLTVL.

This clonotype has at least ten counts. The rearrangement uses TRBV18 and TRBJ2-7; 11 nucleotides match TRBD2. Germline V gene data show CDR1 as KGHSH and CDR2 as LQKENI. This CDR3 is 14 amino acids long. The trim removed 3 bases at V and 2 bases at J, leaving 0 bases unmatched. CDR3 loop: CASSPSGRAYEQYF. CDR3 nucleotide sequence: TGTGCCAGCTCACCTAGCGGGAGGGCCTACGAGCAGTACTTC.

This clonotype was seen ten or more times. The genes are TRBV4-3 and TRBJ1-1; 9 bases match TRBD1. This CDR3 has 14 amino acids. Germline loops: CDR1 LGHNA, CDR2 YSLEER. Losses at the gene ends were 0 bases for V and 8 bases for J; bases not matched to a gene: 4. The CDR3 DNA sequence: TGCGCCAGCAGCCAAGATCTGGGACAGGGAGAAGCTTTCTTT. Translation gives CASSQDLGQGEAFF.

Ten or more counts support this clonotype. The chain's CDR3 is CASRTRAGAIGELFF. The CDR3 nucleotides read TGTGCCAGCAGGACCCGGGCAGGGGCGATCGGGGAGCTGTTTTTT. The J gene is TRBJ2-2, the V gene TRBV27; D is possibly TRBD1 (6 bases). The CDR3 sequence is 15 residues long. Between the trimmed V and J ends, which lost 6 bases and 7 bases, there was a span of 18 bases. Per germline, CDR1 MNHEY and CDR2 SMNVEV (reference sequence).

This clonotype came up many times. The CDR3 DNA reads TGTGCCAGCAGCTTAACCGGGAGGGGGGGCAATGAGCAGTTCTTC. Residues: CASSLTGRGGNEQFF. The chain joins TRBV7-2 to TRBJ2-1; 8 bases map to TRBD2. Germline trimming cut 2 bases from V and 6 bases from J; bases unmatched to any gene: 6. Germline assignment: CDR1 SGHTA and CDR2 FQGNSA. This CDR3 has 15 amino acids.

This clonotype was counted at least ten times. The V call is TRBV29-1, the J call TRBJ2-1, with 9 bases matching TRBD1. The germline V gene encodes CDR1 SQVTM and CDR2 ANQGSEA. Trimming cost V 6 bases and J 10 bases; bases outside gene matches: 7. CDR3 length: 12 amino acids. CDR3 DNA sequence: TGCAGCGTCGTAGGACAGGGGTGGGAGCAGTTCTTC. This sequence encodes CSVVGQGWEQFF.

By share, this clonotype ranks as medium-sized (0.01 to 0.1%). The chain employs TRBV7-2 and TRBJ2-7; no firm D call. Germline CDR1 and CDR2: SGHTA and FQGNSA. The CDR3 totals 14 residues. The V gene lost 0 bases and the J gene lost 5 bases, with 11 bases spanning the gap. The CDR3 bases are TGTGCCAGCAGCTTAGCGGCAGGCGCCAACGAGCAGTACTTC. Translating it yields CASSLAAGANEQYF.

This clonotype was counted many times. CDR3 sequence (DNA): TGCAGTGGGAGCGGGGGAAGCGAGCAGTACTTC. Its protein product is CSGSGGSEQYF. The V and J genes are TRBV20-1 and TRBJ2-7; TRBD2 agrees at 8 bases. CDR3 length: 11 residues. With 7 bases clipped from V and 6 bases from J, the junction kept 5 bases outside the gene matches. The germline CDR1 and CDR2 sequences are DFQATT and SNEGSKA (reference sequence).

This clonotype came up a few times. This chain links TRBV19 with TRBJ1-2, with TRBD1 identical over 10 bases. V trimming: 11 bases; J trimming: 5 bases; junction bases outside the gene matches: 11. This CDR3 is 14 amino acids long. CDR1 and CDR2 from the germline V gene are LNHDA and SQIVND (reference sequence). As DNA, the CDR3 is TGTGCCTCCTCACCCCCGGGACAGGGGTATGGCTACACCTTC. Residues: CASSPPGQGYGYTF.

Comment on this clonotype: A much larger clone is a single base away; this may be a read error. The limits of the CDR3 on the DNA are not certain, so only TCRdb's listed CDR3 is given. The genes are TRBV21-1 and TRBJ1-4; TRBD1 is the table's D call and was not checked against the DNA. TRBV21-1 is a pseudogene locus. The CDR3 is 12 residues long, counting both termini. CDR3 amino acids: CATGQETENCFF.

This clonotype was detected many times. CDR3 nucleotides: TGTGCCAGCAGCTTATGGGCTAGCGGGGGAACCTACAATGAGCAGTTCTTC. Amino acids: CASSLWASGGTYNEQFF. The chain combines TRBV7-3 with TRBJ2-1, with 10 bases that match TRBD2. Germline V gives CDR1 SGHTA, CDR2 FQGTGA. This CDR3 comprises 17 residues. The J segment lost 2 bases and the V segment lost 2 bases, leaving 6 bases of the junction unmatched.